This T cell receptor (beta chain) was sequenced during a study of CD8 T cells in Susac syndrome. Sequencing of TCR beta was performed on blood CD8+ and CD4+ T cells. RNA was extracted with the RNeasy kit, and a quantity of about 0.45 to 1 ug was reverse transcribed using random hexamers. TCRdb passed the immunoSEQ multiplex PCR reads through MiXCR, listing each CDR3 protein once. Here the sample spans under 200,000 distinct CDR3 sequences, roughly 94% being singletons. CDR3 size: 14 residues. Deletions cut 10 bases from V and 2 bases from J, with 15 bases between. Germline assignment: CDR1 MNHEY and CDR2 SVGAGI.

The sequence was collected from a human donor with Susac syndrome. Sequencing was done on a sample of CD4+ T cells from PBMCs. J is TRBJ2-1 and V is TRBV6-5; possible D gene TRBD2, 7 bases. CDR3 sequence reads: CATLPGGPYNEQFF. CDR3 DNA: TGTGCCACTTTACCGGGGGGCCCCTACAATGAGCAGTTCTTC.